This T cell receptor (beta chain) was captured in a study of cytomegalovirus exposure and HLA in healthy donors. Details on this clone: What it binds is unknown.

13 Jbeta primers and 60 Vbeta primers were used for the PCR. Sequencing was performed with immunoSEQ multiplex PCR; in TCRdb, only in-frame clones are kept and a portion is missing. The sample's table shows approximately 47,000 clones. With 1 base removed from V and 5 bases from J, the gap between germline ends came to 12 bases. The CDR3 has 14 residues. Germline lookup yields CDR1 SEHNR and CDR2 FQNEAQ (reference sequence). General observations from the study: The study recorded more than 150 TCR beta chains that were cytomegalovirus-associated.

The sample consisted of PBMCs. This TCR was sampled from a male donor in good health and CMV-seronegative. The V and J genes are TRBV7-9 and TRBJ2-7, with D tentatively TRBD2 (5 bases). In DNA form, the CDR3 reads TGTGCCAGCAGCTTAGAATCGATCGGGAACGAGCAGTACTTC. Its translation: CASSLESIGNEQYF.